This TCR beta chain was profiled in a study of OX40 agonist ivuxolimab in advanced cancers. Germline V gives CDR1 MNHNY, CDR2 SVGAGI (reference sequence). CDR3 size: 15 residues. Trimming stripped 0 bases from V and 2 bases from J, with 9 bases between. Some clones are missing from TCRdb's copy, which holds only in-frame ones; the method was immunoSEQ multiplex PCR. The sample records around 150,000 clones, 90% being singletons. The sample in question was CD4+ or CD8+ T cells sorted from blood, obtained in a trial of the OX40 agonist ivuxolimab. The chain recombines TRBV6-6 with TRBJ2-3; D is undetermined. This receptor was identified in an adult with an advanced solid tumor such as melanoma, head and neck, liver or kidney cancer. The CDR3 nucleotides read TGTGCCAGCAGTTACTCGAGGCAGCCCACAGATACGCAGTATTTT. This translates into CASSYSRQPTDTQYF.